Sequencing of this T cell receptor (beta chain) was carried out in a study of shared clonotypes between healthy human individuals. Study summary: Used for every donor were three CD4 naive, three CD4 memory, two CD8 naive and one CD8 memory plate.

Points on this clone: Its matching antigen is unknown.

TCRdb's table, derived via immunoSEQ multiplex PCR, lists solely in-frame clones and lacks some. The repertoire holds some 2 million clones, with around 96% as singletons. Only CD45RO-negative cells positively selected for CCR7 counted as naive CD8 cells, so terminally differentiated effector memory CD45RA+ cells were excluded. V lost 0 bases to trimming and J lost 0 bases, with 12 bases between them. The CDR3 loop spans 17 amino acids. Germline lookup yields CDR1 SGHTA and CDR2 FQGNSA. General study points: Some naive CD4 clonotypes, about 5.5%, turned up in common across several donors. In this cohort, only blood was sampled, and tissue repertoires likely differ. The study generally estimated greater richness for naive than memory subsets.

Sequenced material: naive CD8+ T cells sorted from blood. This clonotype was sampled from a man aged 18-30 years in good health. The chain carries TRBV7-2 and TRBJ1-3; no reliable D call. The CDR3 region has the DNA TGTGCCAGCAGCTTAGCTTGGGTGGGGATCTCTGGAAACACCATATATTTT. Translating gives CASSLAWVGISGNTIYF.